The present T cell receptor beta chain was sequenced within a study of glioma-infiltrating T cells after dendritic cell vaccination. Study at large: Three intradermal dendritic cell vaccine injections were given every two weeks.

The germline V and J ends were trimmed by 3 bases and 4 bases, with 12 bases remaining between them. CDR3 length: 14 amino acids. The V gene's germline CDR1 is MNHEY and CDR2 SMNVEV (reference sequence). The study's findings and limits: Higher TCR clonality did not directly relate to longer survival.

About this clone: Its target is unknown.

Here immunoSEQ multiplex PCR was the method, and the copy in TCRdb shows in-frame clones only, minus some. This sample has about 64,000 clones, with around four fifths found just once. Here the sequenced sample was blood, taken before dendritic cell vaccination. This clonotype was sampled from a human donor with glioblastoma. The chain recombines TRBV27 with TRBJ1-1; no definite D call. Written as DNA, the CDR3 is TGTGCCAGCAGTTTTGCAGGTGGCTTCACTGAAGCTTTCTTT. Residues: CASSFAGGFTEAFF.